Following are 8 T cell receptor beta chains from one sample sequenced in a study of STAT5B mutations in CD4+ large granular lymphocyte leukemia. TCRdb's copy holds only in-frame clones and misses some; the assay was immunoSEQ multiplex PCR. The table lists roughly 48,000 clones, less than 85% of them singletons. Sequencing input: CD4+ T cells from blood buffy coats. These TCRs come from a human donor in good health.

This clone was detected only once. This sequence joins TRBV7-2 and TRBJ2-3; the match to TRBD2 covers 9 bases. The CDR3 spans 17 residues. CDR1 is SGHTA, CDR2 FQGNSA, per germline. After removal of 0 bases from V and 2 bases from J, the junction contained 6 bases not matched to a gene. The CDR3 loop is CASSLAVLAGSTDTQYF. As DNA, the CDR3 is TGTGCCAGCAGCTTAGCGGTACTAGCGGGTTCCACAGATACGCAGTATTTT. The variable domain in full, with the rest retrieved from reference TRBV7-2 and TRBJ2-3, is GAGVSQSPSNKVTEKGKDVELRCDPISGHTALYWYRQSLGQGLEFLIYFQGNSAPDKSGLPSDRFSAERTGGSVSTLTIQRTQQEDSAVYLCASSLAVLAGSTDTQYFGPGTRLTVL.

The V call is TRBV19, the J call TRBJ2-3, with 11 bases that match TRBD2. This CDR3 contains 16 residues. Germline CDR1 and CDR2: LNHDA and SQIVND (reference sequence). Trimming cost V 4 bases and J 2 bases; bases outside gene matches: 5. The CDR3 nucleotides read TGTGCCAGTAGTAAACTAGCGGGGGAGATCACAGATACGCAGTATTTT. Protein: CASSKLAGEITDTQYF.

The chain uses TRBV28 and TRBJ1-2; 9 bases map to TRBD1. Germline assignment: CDR1 MDHEN and CDR2 SYDVKM. The V and J ends lost 8 bases and 8 bases, in that order; junction bases with no gene match: 12. The length of the CDR3 is 14 residues. The CDR3 coding sequence is TGTGCCAGCTCCCCGGGACAGGGTTTCTTCGGCTACACCTTC. Residues: CASSPGQGFFGYTF.

This clone was found a few times. This chain joins TRBV7-9 and TRBJ2-3, with a weak D call TRBD2 (5 bases). Trimming stripped 3 bases from V and 5 bases from J, with 18 bases between. Germline assignment: CDR1 SEHNR and CDR2 FQNEAQ (reference sequence). CDR3 size: 16 residues. Here the CDR3 reads CASSLRAALAGDTQYF. Here the CDR3 DNA reads TGTGCCAGCAGCTTGAGGGCCGCCCTAGCTGGAGATACGCAGTATTTT.

The CDR3 protein is CWVGDKSEKLFF. CDR3 DNA sequence: TGTTGGGTGGGGGACAAAAGTGAAAAACTGTTTTTT. This sequence joins TRBV27 and TRBJ1-4; a possible D gene is TRBD1 (6 bases). Germline V gene data show CDR1 as MNHEY and CDR2 as SMNVEV (reference sequence). This CDR3 is built from 12 residues.

This clone was recorded only once. The rearrangement joins TRBV30 to TRBJ1-5, with 7 bases identical to TRBD1. CDR3 size: 20 residues. CDR1 is GTSNPN, CDR2 SVGIG, per germline (reference sequence). V was clipped by 4 bases and J by 5 bases; unmatched bases: 26. DNA of the CDR3: TGTGCCTGGACGCCCGGCTTTGAACTGATAAACAGGGGCCCTTATCAGCCCCAGCATTTT. It yields the protein CAWTPGFELINRGPYQPQHF.

The chain has TRBV6-5 and TRBJ2-3, with D possibly being TRBD2 (6 bases). The CDR3 runs 15 residues. V was cut by 2 bases and J by 2 bases, with 11 bases left in between. In germline, CDR1 is MNHEY, CDR2 SVGAGI. For the CDR3, the DNA is TGTGCCAGCAGTTACCGTAGCGGCTACACAGATACGCAGTATTTT. Its protein product is CASSYRSGYTDTQYF.

The genes are TRBV18 and TRBJ1-6, with D tentatively TRBD1 (5 bases). Germline CDR1 KGHSH, CDR2 LQKENI. The CDR3 consists of 14 residues. V was shortened by 4 bases and J by 10 bases, with 14 bases between the two germline ends. The CDR3 here is CASSQGQGESPLHF. CDR3 DNA: TGTGCCAGCTCACAGGGTCAAGGGGAGTCACCCCTCCACTTT.